A single sample is the source of the 3 T cell receptor beta chains below, sequenced in a study of blood T cell dynamics during melanoma immunotherapy. Time point of the sample: pre-treatment baseline. The data were produced by immunoSEQ multiplex PCR, yet TCRdb's version contains in-frame clones alone and is incomplete. The sample has around 16,000 clones, 90% to 95% seen once. The starting material was blood, obtained from a patient treated with checkpoint blockade. The origin of the receptors is a human donor with melanoma.

This sequence joins TRBV5-1 and TRBJ1-1, with 8 bases that match TRBD1. V was pared by 0 bases and J by 0 bases, with 4 bases of the junction left unmatched. This CDR3 has 16 residues. CDR1 and CDR2 from the germline V gene are SGHRS and YFSETQ. This chain's CDR3 is CASSLGTGQMNTEAFF. CDR3 bases: TGCGCCAGCAGCTTGGGGACAGGGCAAATGAACACTGAAGCTTTCTTT.

The J gene is TRBJ1-1, the V gene TRBV2; D gene ambiguous. The CDR3 spans 13 residues. V gave up 3 bases and J gave up 3 bases, with 8 bases separating them. Germline V gene sequence: CDR1 SNHLY, CDR2 FYNNEI. CDR3 region: CASSDDKYTEAFF. The CDR3 coding sequence is TGTGCCAGCAGTGACGACAAATACACTGAAGCTTTCTTT.

The chain combines TRBV29-1 with TRBJ2-3; 8 bases agree with TRBD1. This CDR3 contains 14 residues. With 8 bases clipped from V and 1 base from J, the junction kept 8 bases outside the gene matches. Germline V gene sequence: CDR1 SQVTM, CDR2 ANQGSEA. The DNA for the CDR3 is TGCAGCTCTCTGTACAGGGGGGGCACAGATACGCAGTATTTT. Residues: CSSLYRGGTDTQYF.